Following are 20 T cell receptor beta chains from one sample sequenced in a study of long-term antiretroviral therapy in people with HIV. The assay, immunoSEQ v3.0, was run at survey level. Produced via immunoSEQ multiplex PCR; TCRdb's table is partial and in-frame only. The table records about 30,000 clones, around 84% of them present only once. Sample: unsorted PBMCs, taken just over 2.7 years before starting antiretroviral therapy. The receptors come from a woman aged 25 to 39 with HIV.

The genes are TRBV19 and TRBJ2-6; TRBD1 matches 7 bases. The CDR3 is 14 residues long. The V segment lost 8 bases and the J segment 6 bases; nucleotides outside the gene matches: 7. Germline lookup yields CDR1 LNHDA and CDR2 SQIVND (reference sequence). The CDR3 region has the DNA TGTGCCAGTGGCTACAGGGGCTCGGCCAACGTCCTGACTTTC. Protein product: CASGYRGSANVLTF.

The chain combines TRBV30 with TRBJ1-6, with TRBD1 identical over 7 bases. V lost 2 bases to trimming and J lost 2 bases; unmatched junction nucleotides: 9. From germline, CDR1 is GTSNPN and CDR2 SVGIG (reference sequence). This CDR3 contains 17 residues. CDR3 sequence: CAWSSPGGNPYNSPLHF. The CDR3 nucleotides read TGTGCCTGGAGTTCCCCAGGGGGAAATCCCTATAATTCACCCCTCCACTTT. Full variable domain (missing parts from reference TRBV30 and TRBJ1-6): SQTIHQWPATLVQPVGSPLSLECTVEGTSNPNLYWYRQAAGRGLQLLFYSVGIGQISSEVPQNLSASRPQDRQFILSSKKLLLSDSGFYLCAWSSPGGNPYNSPLHFGNGTRLTVT.

CDR3 sequence (DNA): TGTGCCAGCAGCCAAGGCGGAGCGGGGGTGAAAGAGACCCAGTACTTC. Translation gives CASSQGGAGVKETQYF. The V and J genes are TRBV4-2 and TRBJ2-5; 8 bases line up with TRBD2. From germline, CDR1 is LGHNA and CDR2 YNFKEQ. Unmatched junction bases numbered 7, after V lost 1 base and J lost 3 bases. This CDR3 spans 16 amino acids.

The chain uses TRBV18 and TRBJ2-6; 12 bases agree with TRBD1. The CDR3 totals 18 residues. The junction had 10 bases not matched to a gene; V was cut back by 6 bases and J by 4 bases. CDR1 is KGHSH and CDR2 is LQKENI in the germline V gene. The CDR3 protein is CASSGSGQGAAGANVLTF. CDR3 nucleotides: TGTGCCAGCTCTGGATCGGGACAGGGGGCAGCAGGGGCCAACGTCCTGACTTTC.

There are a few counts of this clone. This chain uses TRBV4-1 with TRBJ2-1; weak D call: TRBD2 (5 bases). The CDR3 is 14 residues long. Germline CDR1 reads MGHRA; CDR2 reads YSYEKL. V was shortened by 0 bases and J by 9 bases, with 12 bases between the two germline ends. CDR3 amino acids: CASSQDPTEGEQFF. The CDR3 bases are TGCGCCAGCAGCCAAGATCCGACCGAGGGTGAGCAGTTCTTC.

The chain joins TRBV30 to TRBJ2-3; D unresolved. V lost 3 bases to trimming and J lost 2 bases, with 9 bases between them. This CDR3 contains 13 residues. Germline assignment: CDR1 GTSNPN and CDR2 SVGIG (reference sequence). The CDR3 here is CAWRYSFTDTQYF. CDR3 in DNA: TGTGCCTGGAGGTACAGTTTCACAGATACGCAGTATTTT.

The DNA of the CDR3 is TGTGCCAGTAGTAGCGGGGCGAACACCGGGGAGCTGTTTTTT. Translating it yields CASSSGANTGELFF. The chain recombines TRBV2 with TRBJ2-2, with 8 bases that match TRBD2. The germline V gene encodes CDR1 SNHLY and CDR2 FYNNEI. V lost 9 bases and J lost 0; bases outside the gene matches: 3. CDR3 length equals 14 residues.

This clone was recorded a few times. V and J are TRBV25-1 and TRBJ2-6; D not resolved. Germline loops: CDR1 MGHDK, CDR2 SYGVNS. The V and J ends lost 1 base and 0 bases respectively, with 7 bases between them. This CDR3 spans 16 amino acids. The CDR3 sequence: CASSEWKDSGANVLTF. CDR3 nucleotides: TGTGCCAGCAGTGAATGGAAGGACTCTGGGGCCAACGTCCTGACTTTC. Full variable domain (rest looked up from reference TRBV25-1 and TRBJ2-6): EADIYQTPRYLVIGTGKKITLECSQTMGHDKMYWYQQDPGMELHLIHYSYGVNSTEKGDLSSESTVSRIRTEHFPLTLESARPSHTSQYLCASSEWKDSGANVLTFGAGSRLTVL.

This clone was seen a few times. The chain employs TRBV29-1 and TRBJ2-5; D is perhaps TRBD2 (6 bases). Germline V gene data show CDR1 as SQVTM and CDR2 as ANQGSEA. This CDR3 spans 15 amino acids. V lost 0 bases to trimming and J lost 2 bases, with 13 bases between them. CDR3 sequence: CSVEDRGTGQETQYF. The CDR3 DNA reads TGCAGCGTTGAAGATCGGGGGACGGGACAAGAGACCCAGTACTTC. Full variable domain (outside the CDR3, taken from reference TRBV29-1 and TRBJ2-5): SAVISQKPSRDICQRGTSLTIQCQVDSQVTMMFWYRQQPGQSLTLIATANQGSEATYESGFVIDKFPISRPNLTFSTLTVSNMSPEDSSIYLCSVEDRGTGQETQYFGPGTRLLVL.

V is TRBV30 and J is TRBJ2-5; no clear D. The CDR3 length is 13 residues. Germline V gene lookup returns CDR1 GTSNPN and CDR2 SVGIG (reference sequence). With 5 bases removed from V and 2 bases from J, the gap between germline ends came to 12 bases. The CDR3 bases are TGTGCCTGGGGTCGTCTCTTTCAAGAGACCCAGTACTTC. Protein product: CAWGRLFQETQYF.

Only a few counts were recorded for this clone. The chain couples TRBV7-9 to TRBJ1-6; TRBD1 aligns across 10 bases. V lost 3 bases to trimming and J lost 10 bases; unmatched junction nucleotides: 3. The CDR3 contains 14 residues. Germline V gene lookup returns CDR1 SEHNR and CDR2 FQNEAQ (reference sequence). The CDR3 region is CASSFLTGGSPLHF. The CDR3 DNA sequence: TGTGCCAGCAGCTTTTTGACAGGGGGCTCACCCCTCCACTTT.

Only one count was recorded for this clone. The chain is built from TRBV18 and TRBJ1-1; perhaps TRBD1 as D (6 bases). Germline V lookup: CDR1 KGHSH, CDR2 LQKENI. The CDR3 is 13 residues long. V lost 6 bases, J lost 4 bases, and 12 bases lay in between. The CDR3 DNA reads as TGTGCCAGCTCGCAGGGGACGGGCACTGAAGCTTTCTTT. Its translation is CASSQGTGTEAFF.

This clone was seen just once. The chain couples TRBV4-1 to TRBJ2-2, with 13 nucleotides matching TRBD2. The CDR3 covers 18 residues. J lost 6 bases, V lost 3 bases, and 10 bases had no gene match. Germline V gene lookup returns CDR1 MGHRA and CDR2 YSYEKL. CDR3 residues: CASSQLDTGTSGAGELFF. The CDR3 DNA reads TGCGCCAGCAGCCAGTTGGACACCGGGACTAGCGGGGCCGGGGAGCTGTTTTTT.

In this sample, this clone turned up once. This CDR3 reads CASSETHLGAVVRNEQFF. CDR3 sequence (DNA): TGTGCCAGCAGTGAAACGCATTTGGGGGCTGTAGTTAGAAATGAGCAGTTCTTC. The chain uses TRBV6-1 and TRBJ2-1, with D perhaps matching TRBD1 (6 bases). The CDR3 contains 18 residues. In germline, CDR1 is MNHNS, CDR2 SASEGT. The germline V and J ends were trimmed by 2 bases and 7 bases, with 24 bases remaining between them.

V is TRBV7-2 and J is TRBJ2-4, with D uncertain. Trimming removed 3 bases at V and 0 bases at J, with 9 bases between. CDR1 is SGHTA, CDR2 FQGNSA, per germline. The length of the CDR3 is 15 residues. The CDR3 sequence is CASSLGFQAKNIQYF. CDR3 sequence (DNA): TGTGCCAGCAGCTTGGGTTTTCAAGCCAAAAACATTCAGTACTTC.

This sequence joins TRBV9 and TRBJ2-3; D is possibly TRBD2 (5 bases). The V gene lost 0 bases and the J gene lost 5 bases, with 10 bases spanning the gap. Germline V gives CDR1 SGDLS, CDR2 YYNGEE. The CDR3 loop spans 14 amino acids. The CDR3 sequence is CASSVAGSGDTQYF. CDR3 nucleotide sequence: TGTGCCAGCAGCGTAGCGGGGAGTGGAGATACGCAGTATTTT.

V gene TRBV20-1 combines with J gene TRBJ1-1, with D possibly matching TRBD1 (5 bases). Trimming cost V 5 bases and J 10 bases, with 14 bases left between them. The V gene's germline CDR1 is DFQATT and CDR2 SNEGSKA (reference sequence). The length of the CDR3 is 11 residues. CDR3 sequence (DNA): TGCAGTGCTCCCGTCGTGAGGGGAGCTTTCTTT. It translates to CSAPVVRGAFF.

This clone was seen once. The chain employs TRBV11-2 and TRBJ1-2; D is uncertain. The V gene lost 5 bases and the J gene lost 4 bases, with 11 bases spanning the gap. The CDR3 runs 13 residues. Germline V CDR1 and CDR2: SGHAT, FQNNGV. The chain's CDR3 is CASSIPGSYGYTF. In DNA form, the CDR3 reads TGTGCCAGCAGCATCCCGGGAAGCTATGGCTACACCTTC.

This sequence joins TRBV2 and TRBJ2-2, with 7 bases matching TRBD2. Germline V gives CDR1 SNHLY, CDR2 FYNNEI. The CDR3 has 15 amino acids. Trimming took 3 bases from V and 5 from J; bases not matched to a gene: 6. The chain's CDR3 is CASSDGEGSTGELFF. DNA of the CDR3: TGTGCCAGCAGTGATGGGGAGGGGAGTACCGGGGAGCTGTTTTTT.

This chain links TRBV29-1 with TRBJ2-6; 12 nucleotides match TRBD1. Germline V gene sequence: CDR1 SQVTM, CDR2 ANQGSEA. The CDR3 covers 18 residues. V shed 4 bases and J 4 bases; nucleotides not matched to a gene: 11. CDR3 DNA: TGCAGCGTTGTCTCTTTCGGGGACAGGGGGCCGGGGGCCAACGTCCTGACTTTC. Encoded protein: CSVVSFGDRGPGANVLTF.